The present T cell receptor (beta chain) was sequenced within a study of shared clonotypes between healthy human individuals. Terminally differentiated effector memory CD45RA+ cells were left out of the naive CD8 fraction, which was CD45RO-negative and positively selected for CCR7. The CDR3 is 12 residues long. The germline gives CDR1 SGHDT, CDR2 YYEEEE. Trimming stripped 1 base from V and 3 bases from J, with 2 bases between. Profiled with immunoSEQ multiplex PCR; TCRdb holds only in-frame clones, not every one. The table lists under 2,000,000 clones, over 85% of them singletons, with 0.9% to 1.5% in the top ten. As regards this clone: The same CDR3 arises from other DNA sequences in this sample as well.

This receptor was taken from a man between 18 and 35 years old in good health. The sequenced sample consisted of naive CD8+ T cells sorted from blood. The chain carries TRBV5-6 and TRBJ1-5, with unresolved D. CDR3 sequence: CASSLLNQPQHF. Here the CDR3 DNA reads TGTGCCAGCAGCTTGCTCAATCAGCCCCAGCATTTT.